This T cell receptor beta chain derives from a study of PD-L1 blockade in urothelial cancer. Using immunoSEQ multiplex PCR, the repertoire was profiled, and TCRdb retains in-frame clones only, with some absent. The sample carries 85,000 to 95,000 clones, about 90% recorded once. This CDR3 region has 15 residues. Germline assignment: CDR1 SGDLS and CDR2 YYNGEE. V lost 3 bases, J lost 9 bases, and 10 bases stayed unmatched. A remark on this clone: No antigen is known for it.

Indicated time point: pretreatment peripheral blood. The study, taken as a whole, reports: Below-median blood TCR clonality before treatment forecast better survival.

The chain recombines TRBV9 with TRBJ2-1; TRBD1 agrees at 9 bases. The source is a woman aged 80 or over with urothelial cancer. This sample comprised PBMCs, obtained around atezolizumab (anti-PD-L1) treatment. CDR3 sequence: CASSAEGTGFFEQFF. DNA of the CDR3: TGTGCCAGCAGCGCAGAGGGGACAGGGTTTTTTGAGCAGTTCTTC.